This TCR beta chain was recovered during a study of T cell responses to AZD1222 COVID-19 vaccine. Turning to the study itself: Pooled together were second doses at about 4 or about 12 weeks.

Produced via immunoSEQ multiplex PCR; TCRdb's table is partial and in-frame only. The sample contains about 130,000 clones, 70% to 90% of which appear only once. Germline V lookup: CDR1 SGHTA, CDR2 FQGTGA. This CDR3 is 14 amino acids long. V lost 3 bases, J lost 0 bases, and 9 bases lay in between. The receptor was derived from an adult in good health. This specimen was peripheral blood, taken on day 0 of AZD1222 vaccination. The chain couples TRBV7-3 to TRBJ2-7; TRBD2 might be the D (5 bases). In nucleotides, the CDR3 is TGTGCCAGCAGCTTGGGCGGGTACTCCTACGAGCAGTACTTC. This encodes CASSLGGYSYEQYF.